This T cell receptor (beta chain) was captured by sequencing in a study of spatial heterogeneity in lung cancer. Study details: The mean occurrence of each unique TCR and UMI combination in raw reads exceeded eight. Study outcomes and limitations: Tumor mutation counts were tracked by expanded intratumoral alpha and beta TCR counts.

TCRdb called the 5' RACE reads again in MiXCR, with one record for every CDR3 protein. Of about 3,800 distinct CDR3 sequences in the sample, about 32% were seen once. Time point: sample taken at primary tumor resection. In each case, whole RNA from tumor, nontumor lung or frozen PBMC was sequenced unsorted. This clonotype was seen at least ten times. What it recognizes is unknown. The input for sequencing was lung tumor tissue, taken at surgery. This sequence was found in a male donor with early-stage non-small cell lung cancer.

CDR3 in amino acids: CASSLDKQPQHF. Here the CDR3 DNA reads TGTGCCAGCAGCTTGGACAAACAGCCCCAGCATTTT. This chain connects TRBV7-9 to TRBJ1-5; D might be TRBD1 (5 bases). CDR3 length: 12 residues. The ends were cut back, 3 bases at V and 7 bases at J, with 7 bases in the middle. Per the germline V gene, CDR1 is SEHNR and CDR2 is FQNEAQ (reference sequence). Looking up the rest from reference TRBV7-9 and TRBJ1-5 gives the full variable domain: DTGVSQNPRHKITKRGQNVTFRCDPISEHNRLYWYRQTLGQGPEFLTYFQNEAQLEKSRLLSDRFSAERPKGSFSTLEIQRTEQGDSAMYLCASSLDKQPQHFGDGTRLSIL.